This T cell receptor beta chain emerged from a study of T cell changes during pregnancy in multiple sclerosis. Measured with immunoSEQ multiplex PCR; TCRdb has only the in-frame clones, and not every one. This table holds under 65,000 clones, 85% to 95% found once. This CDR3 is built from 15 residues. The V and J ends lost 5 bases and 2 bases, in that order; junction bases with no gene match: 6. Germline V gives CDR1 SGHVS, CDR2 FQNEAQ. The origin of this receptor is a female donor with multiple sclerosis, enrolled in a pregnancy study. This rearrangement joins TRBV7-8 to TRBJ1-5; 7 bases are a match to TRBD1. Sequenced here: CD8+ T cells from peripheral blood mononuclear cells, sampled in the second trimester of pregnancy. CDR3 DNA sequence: TGTGCCAGCAGCCTTCGACAGGGAGGCAATCAGCCCCAGCATTTT. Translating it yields CASSLRQGGNQPQHF.